This T cell receptor beta chain was found in a study of blood T cell repertoires in COVID-19. Germline CDR1 reads LGHNA; CDR2 reads YSLEER. J was trimmed by 2 bases and V by 4 bases; bases with no gene match: 11. This CDR3 has 16 amino acids. Method: immunoSEQ multiplex PCR; TCRdb's copy keeps in-frame clones and lacks some. The sample carries 250,000 to 350,000 clones, around 90% recorded once. The receptor was derived from a woman between 45 and 60 years old who had recovered from COVID-19. The rearrangement uses TRBV4-3 and TRBJ2-7; TRBD1 aligns across 7 bases. The sequencing sample was made of peripheral blood. The CDR3 here is CASSLSPGTEPYEQYF. The CDR3, as DNA: TGCGCCAGCAGCCTTTCCCCCGGGACAGAACCCTACGAGCAGTACTTC.